One sample yielded the 12 T cell receptor beta chains listed below, sequenced in a study of CD8+ T cells in alopecia areata. Investigators isolated RNA and reverse transcribed it into cDNA to act as the sequencing template. The method was immunoSEQ multiplex PCR; TCRdb's version includes in-frame clones alone and lacks a portion of them. The sample has roughly 64,000 clones; roughly 46% are singletons. Treatment defined: oral pan-JAK inhibitor, 5-10 mg twice daily. Sequencing was performed on CD8+ T cells sorted from blood, taken at approximately week 36, from a patient treated with tofacitinib. All receptors come from a human donor with alopecia areata.

The gene calls are TRBV14 and TRBJ2-1; a weak D match, TRBD2 (6 bases). The germline gives CDR1 SGHDN, CDR2 FVKESK. CDR3 length equals 15 residues. Trimming left V 6 bases short and J 1 base short, with 13 bases between. The CDR3 DNA reads as TGTGCCAGCAGTCCGGCTGGGGGGTCCTACAATGAGCAGTTCTTC. Translating it yields CASSPAGGSYNEQFF.

The chain joins TRBV29-1 to TRBJ2-4, with 7 bases identical to TRBD1. The ends lost 8 bases at V and 8 bases at J; junction bases unmatched: 9. CDR3 length: 12 residues. Germline V gene lookup returns CDR1 SQVTM and CDR2 ANQGSEA. CDR3: CSIQDRVYIQYF. The CDR3 DNA sequence: TGCAGCATACAAGACAGGGTATACATTCAGTACTTC.

The CDR3 protein is CSTAADHNEQFF. In DNA form, the CDR3 reads TGCAGCACCGCGGCGGATCACAATGAGCAGTTCTTC. The V gene is TRBV29-1, the J gene TRBJ2-1; D remains ambiguous. The CDR3 runs to 12 residues. V lost 8 bases, J lost 5 bases, and 13 bases lay in between. Germline V gene data show CDR1 as SQVTM and CDR2 as ANQGSEA.

This clone has just a few counts. The chain is built from TRBV11-2 and TRBJ2-3, with a possible D match to TRBD1 (5 bases). Trimming shortened V by 6 bases and J by 4 bases, and 8 bases separated the two germline ends. Germline-derived CDR1 and CDR2 are SGHAT and FQNNGV. The CDR3 runs to 12 residues. CDR3 in DNA: TGTGCCAGCAGAGGGGCCGCAGATACGCAGTATTTT. Its translation is CASRGAADTQYF.

The gene calls are TRBV4-3 and TRBJ1-1; D remains unclear. This CDR3 comprises 13 residues. Germline V gene lookup returns CDR1 LGHNA and CDR2 YSLEER. V lost 0 bases to trimming and J lost 8 bases, with 10 bases between them. CDR3 sequence: CASSQDGRKEAFF. CDR3 coding DNA: TGCGCCAGCAGCCAAGATGGGCGCAAGGAAGCTTTCTTT.

Only a few counts were recorded for this clone. The chain joins TRBV7-3 to TRBJ2-1; 8 bases match TRBD2. The V gene's germline CDR1 is SGHTA and CDR2 FQGTGA. The ends lost 3 bases at V and 1 base at J; junction bases unmatched: 2. There are 15 residues in the CDR3. The CDR3: CASSFSGGSYNEQFF. The CDR3 DNA is TGTGCCAGCAGCTTCTCGGGAGGGTCCTACAATGAGCAGTTCTTC. Using reference TRBV7-3 and TRBJ2-1 for the parts outside the CDR3, the full variable domain is GAGVSQTPSNKVTEKGKYVELRCDPISGHTALYWYRQSLGQGPEFLIYFQGTGAADDSGLPNDRFFAVRPEGSVSTLKIQRTERGDSAVYLCASSFSGGSYNEQFFGPGTRLTVL.

This sequence joins TRBV4-1 and TRBJ2-7; no clear D. The CDR3 contains 13 residues. V was pared by 2 bases and J by 7 bases, with 12 bases between. Germline CDR1 and CDR2: MGHRA and YSYEKL. The CDR3 region has the DNA TGCGCCAGCAGCCAATCTCTAAGCCTGGAGCAGTACTTC. The encoded protein is CASSQSLSLEQYF.

The sample holds many counts of this clone. The chain couples TRBV27 to TRBJ2-5, with D possibly being TRBD1 (6 bases). The CDR3 is 15 residues long. The germline V gene has CDR1 MNHEY and CDR2 SMNVEV (reference sequence). V lost 0 bases, J lost 2 bases, and 10 bases lay in between. The CDR3: CASSLSRGSQETQYF. The CDR3 DNA follows: TGTGCCAGCAGTTTATCGAGGGGGAGTCAAGAGACCCAGTACTTC.

This clone showed up just a few times. J is TRBJ2-1 and V is TRBV12-5; D gene uncertain. CDR1 and CDR2 from the germline V gene are LGHNT and FRNRAP. Trimming removed 9 bases at V and 2 bases at J, with 8 bases between. The CDR3 is 12 residues long. The CDR3 region is CASLGTYNEQFF. CDR3 nucleotides: TGTGCTAGCCTAGGGACCTACAATGAGCAGTTCTTC.

The sample holds one count of this clone. V is TRBV6-6 and J is TRBJ2-3; D gene unclear. The CDR3 runs 12 residues. Per germline, CDR1 MNHNY and CDR2 SVGAGI (reference sequence). Trimming cost V 6 bases and J 5 bases, with 9 bases left between them. In DNA, the CDR3 is TGTGCCAGCAGCCGCTCGGGAGATACGCAGTATTTT. Amino acids: CASSRSGDTQYF.

The V call is TRBV2, the J call TRBJ2-7; D assignment may be TRBD1 or TRBD2 (5 bases each). The V end was cut by 2 bases, the J end by 2 bases, with 10 bases between. The CDR3 runs to 14 residues. Germline assignment: CDR1 SNHLY and CDR2 FYNNEI. In DNA form, the CDR3 reads TGTGCCAGCAGTGAATCGGGGCGGACCTACGAGCAGTACTTC. Protein sequence: CASSESGRTYEQYF.

The J gene is TRBJ1-2, the V gene TRBV19, with D maybe TRBD1 (5 bases). The CDR3 spans 14 residues. V was pared by 8 bases and J by 4 bases, with 17 bases between. CDR1 LNHDA and CDR2 SQIVND come from the germline V gene (reference sequence). The CDR3, as DNA: TGTGCCAGTTTGGGACCGACGTTAAGCTATGGCTACACCTTC. Protein product: CASLGPTLSYGYTF.